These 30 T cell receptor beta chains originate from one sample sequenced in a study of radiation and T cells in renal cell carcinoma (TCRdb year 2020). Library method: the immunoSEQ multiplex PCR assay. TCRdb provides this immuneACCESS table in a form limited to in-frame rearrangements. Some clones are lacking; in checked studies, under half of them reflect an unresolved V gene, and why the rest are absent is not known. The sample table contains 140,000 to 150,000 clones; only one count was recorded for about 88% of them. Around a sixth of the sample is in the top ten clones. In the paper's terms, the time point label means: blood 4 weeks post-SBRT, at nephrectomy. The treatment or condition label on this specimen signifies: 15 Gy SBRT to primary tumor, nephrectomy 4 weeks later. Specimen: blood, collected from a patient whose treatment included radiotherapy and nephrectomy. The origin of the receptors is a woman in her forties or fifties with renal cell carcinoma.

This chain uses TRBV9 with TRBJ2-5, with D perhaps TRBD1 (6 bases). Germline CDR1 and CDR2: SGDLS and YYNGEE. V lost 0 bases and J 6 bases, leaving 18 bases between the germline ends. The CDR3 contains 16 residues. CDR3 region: CASSVGMGATGKTQYF. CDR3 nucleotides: TGTGCCAGCAGCGTAGGGATGGGGGCCACGGGGAAGACCCAGTACTTC. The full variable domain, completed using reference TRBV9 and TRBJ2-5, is DSGVTQTPKHLITATGQRVTLRCSPRSGDLSVYWYQQSLDQGLQFLIQYYNGEERAKGNILERFSAQQFPDLHSELNLSSLELGDSALYFCASSVGMGATGKTQYFGPGTRLLVL.

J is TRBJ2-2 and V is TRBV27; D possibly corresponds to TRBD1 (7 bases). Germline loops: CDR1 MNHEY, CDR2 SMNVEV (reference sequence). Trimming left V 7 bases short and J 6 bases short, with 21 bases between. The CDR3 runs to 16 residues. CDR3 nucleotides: TGTGCCAGCAACCCCCGTGGGGGGCAGGGGGCCGGGGAGCTGTTTTTT. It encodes CASNPRGGQGAGELFF.

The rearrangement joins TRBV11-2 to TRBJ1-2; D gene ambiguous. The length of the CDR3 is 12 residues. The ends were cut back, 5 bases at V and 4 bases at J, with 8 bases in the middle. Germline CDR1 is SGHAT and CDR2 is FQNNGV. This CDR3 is CASSREPYGYTF. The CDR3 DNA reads TGTGCCAGCAGCCGGGAGCCCTATGGCTACACCTTC.

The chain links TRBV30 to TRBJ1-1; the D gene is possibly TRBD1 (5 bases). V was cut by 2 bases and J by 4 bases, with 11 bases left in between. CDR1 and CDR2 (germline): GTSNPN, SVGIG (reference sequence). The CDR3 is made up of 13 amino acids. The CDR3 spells CAWSNTRATEAFF. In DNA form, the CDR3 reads TGTGCCTGGAGTAACACCAGGGCCACTGAAGCTTTCTTT.

CDR3 DNA sequence: TGTGCCAGCAGCCGCGGGGCGATTGGGAGTTCGACCGGGGAGCTGTTTTTT. This codes for CASSRGAIGSSTGELFF. The chain links TRBV5-6 to TRBJ2-2; weak D call: TRBD2 (6 bases). V was clipped by 4 bases and J by 5 bases, with 21 bases between them. This CDR3 spans 17 amino acids. Germline assignment: CDR1 SGHDT and CDR2 YYEEEE.

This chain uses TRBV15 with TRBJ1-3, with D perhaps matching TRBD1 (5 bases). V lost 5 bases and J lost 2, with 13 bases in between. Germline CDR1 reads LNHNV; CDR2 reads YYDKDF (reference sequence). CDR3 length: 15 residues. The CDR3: CATSRDSGPGNTIYF. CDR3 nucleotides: TGTGCCACCAGCCGTGACTCGGGACCTGGAAACACCATATATTTT.

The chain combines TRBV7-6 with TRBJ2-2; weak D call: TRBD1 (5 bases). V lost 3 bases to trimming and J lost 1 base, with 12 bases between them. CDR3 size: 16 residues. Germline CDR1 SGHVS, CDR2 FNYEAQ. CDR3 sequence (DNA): TGTGCCAGCAGCTTGATGCTGGGGCAGAACACCGGGGAGCTGTTTTTT. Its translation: CASSLMLGQNTGELFF.

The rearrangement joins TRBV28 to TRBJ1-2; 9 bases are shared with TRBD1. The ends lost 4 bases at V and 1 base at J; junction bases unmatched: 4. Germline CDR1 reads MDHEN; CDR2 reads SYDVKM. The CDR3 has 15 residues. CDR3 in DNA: TGTGCCAGCAGTTCACGGACAGGGGTTAACTATGGCTACACCTTC. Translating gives CASSSRTGVNYGYTF.

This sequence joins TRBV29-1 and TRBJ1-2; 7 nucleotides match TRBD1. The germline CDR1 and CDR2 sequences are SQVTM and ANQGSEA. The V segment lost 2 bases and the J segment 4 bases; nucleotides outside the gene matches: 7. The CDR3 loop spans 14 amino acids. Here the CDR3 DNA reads TGCAGCGTTGAAATTTTGGGACAGATCTATGGCTACACCTTC. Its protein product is CSVEILGQIYGYTF.

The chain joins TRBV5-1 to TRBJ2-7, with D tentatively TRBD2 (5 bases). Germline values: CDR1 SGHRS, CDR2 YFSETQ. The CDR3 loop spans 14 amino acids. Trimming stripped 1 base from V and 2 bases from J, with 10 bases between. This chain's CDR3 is CASSLYGVAYEQYF. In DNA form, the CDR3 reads TGCGCCAGCAGCTTGTACGGGGTAGCCTACGAGCAGTACTTC.

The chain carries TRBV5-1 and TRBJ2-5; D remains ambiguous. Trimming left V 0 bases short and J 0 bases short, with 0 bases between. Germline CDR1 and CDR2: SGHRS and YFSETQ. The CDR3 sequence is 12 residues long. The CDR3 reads CASSLDQETQYF. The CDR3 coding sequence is TGCGCCAGCAGCTTGGACCAAGAGACCCAGTACTTC.

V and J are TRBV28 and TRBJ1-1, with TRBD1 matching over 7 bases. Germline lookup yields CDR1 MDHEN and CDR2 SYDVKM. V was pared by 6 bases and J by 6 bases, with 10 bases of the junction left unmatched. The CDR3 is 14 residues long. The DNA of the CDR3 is TGTGCCAGCAGCGCCCCAGGGGGGAGGGCTGAAGCTTTCTTT. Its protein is CASSAPGGRAEAFF.

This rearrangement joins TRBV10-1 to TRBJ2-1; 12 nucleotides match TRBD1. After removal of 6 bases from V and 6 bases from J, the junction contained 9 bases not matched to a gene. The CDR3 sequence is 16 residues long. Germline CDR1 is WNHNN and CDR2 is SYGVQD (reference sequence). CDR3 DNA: TGCGCCAGCAGCCCGGGACAGGGGGCATTTGGCAATGAGCAGTTCTTC. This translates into CASSPGQGAFGNEQFF.

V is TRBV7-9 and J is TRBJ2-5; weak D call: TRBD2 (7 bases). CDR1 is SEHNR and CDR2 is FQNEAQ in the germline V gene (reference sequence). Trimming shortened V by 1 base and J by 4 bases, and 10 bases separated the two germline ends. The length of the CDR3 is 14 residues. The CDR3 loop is CASSLGGGGETQYF. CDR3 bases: TGTGCCAGCAGCTTAGGAGGGGGGGGAGAGACCCAGTACTTC.

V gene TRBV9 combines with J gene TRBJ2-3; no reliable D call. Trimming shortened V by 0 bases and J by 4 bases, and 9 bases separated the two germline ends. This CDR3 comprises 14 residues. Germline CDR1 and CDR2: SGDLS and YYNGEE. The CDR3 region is CASSVAASPDTQYF. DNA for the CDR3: TGTGCCAGCAGCGTAGCGGCGTCCCCAGATACGCAGTATTTT.

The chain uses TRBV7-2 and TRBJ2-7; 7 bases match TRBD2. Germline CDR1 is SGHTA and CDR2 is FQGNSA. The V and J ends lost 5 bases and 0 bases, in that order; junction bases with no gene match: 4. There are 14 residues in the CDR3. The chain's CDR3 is CASSTGLSSYEQYF. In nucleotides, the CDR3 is TGTGCCAGCAGCACGGGACTATCCTCCTACGAGCAGTACTTC.

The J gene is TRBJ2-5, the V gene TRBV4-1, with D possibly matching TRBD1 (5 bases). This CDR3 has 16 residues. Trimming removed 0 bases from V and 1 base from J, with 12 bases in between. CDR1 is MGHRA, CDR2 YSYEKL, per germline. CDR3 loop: CASSQEPPQGQETQYF. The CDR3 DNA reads TGCGCCAGCAGCCAAGAGCCCCCGCAGGGCCAAGAGACCCAGTACTTC.

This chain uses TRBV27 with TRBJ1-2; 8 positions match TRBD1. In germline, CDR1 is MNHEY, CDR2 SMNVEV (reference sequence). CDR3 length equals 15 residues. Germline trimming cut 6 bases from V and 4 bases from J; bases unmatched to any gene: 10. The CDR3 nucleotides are TGTGCCAGCAGAAAGTCAGGGGGCCCGCTCTATGGCTACACCTTC. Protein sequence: CASRKSGGPLYGYTF.

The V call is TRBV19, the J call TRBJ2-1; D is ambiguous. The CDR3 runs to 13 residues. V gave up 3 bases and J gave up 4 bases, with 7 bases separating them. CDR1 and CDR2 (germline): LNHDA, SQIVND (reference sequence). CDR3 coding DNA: TGTGCCAGTAGTATTCACAGATACAATGAGCAGTTCTTC. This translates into CASSIHRYNEQFF.

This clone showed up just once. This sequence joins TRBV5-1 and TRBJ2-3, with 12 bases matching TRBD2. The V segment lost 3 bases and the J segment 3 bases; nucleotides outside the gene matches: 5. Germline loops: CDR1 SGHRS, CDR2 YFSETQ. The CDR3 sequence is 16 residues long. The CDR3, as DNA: TGCGCCAGCAGCTCCCTAGCGGGAGGGCTTACAGATACGCAGTATTTT. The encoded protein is CASSSLAGGLTDTQYF.

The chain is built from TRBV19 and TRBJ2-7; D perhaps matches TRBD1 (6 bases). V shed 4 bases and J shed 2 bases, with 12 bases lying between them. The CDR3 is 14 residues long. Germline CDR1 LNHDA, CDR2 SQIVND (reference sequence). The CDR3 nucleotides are TGTGCCAGTAGTACGCCTGGACAGACCTACGAGCAGTACTTC. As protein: CASSTPGQTYEQYF. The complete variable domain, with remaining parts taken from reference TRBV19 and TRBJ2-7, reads DGGITQSPKYLFRKEGQNVTLSCEQNLNHDAMYWYRQDPGQGLRLIYYSQIVNDFQKGDIAEGYSVSREKKESFPLTVTSAQKNPTAFYLCASSTPGQTYEQYFGPGTRLTVT.

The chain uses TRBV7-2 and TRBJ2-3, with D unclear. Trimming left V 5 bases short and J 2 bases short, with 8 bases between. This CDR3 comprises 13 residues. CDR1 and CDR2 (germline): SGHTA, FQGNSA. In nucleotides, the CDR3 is TGTGCCAGCAGCCCCGCGGCCACAGATACGCAGTATTTT. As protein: CASSPAATDTQYF.

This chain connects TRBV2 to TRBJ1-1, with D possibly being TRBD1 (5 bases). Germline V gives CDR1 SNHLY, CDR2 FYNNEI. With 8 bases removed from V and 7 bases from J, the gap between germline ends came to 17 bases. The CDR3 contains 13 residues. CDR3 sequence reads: CASGVTRDHEAFF. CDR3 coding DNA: TGTGCCAGCGGGGTGACCCGGGACCATGAAGCTTTCTTT.

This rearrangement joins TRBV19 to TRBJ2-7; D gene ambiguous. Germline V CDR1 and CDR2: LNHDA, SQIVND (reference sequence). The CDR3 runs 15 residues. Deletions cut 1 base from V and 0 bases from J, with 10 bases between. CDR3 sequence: CASSIAFSFSYEQYF. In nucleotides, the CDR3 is TGTGCCAGTAGTATAGCGTTCTCTTTCTCCTACGAGCAGTACTTC. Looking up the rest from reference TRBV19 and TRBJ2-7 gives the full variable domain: DGGITQSPKYLFRKEGQNVTLSCEQNLNHDAMYWYRQDPGQGLRLIYYSQIVNDFQKGDIAEGYSVSREKKESFPLTVTSAQKNPTAFYLCASSIAFSFSYEQYFGPGTRLTVT.

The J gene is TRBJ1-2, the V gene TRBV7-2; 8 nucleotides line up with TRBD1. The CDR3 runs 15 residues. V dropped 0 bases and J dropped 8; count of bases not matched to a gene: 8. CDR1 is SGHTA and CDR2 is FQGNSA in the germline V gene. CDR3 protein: CASSLAVPDREGYTF. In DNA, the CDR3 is TGTGCCAGCAGCTTAGCTGTCCCGGACAGGGAAGGCTACACCTTC. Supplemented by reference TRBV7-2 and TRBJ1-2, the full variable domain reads GAGVSQSPSNKVTEKGKDVELRCDPISGHTALYWYRQSLGQGLEFLIYFQGNSAPDKSGLPSDRFSAERTGGSVSTLTIQRTQQEDSAVYLCASSLAVPDREGYTFGSGTRLTVV.

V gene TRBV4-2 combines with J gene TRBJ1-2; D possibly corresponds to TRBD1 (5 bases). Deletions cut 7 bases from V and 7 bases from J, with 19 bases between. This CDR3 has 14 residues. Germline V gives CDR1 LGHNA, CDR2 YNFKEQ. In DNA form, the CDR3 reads TGTGCCAGCACAACCGTGGGGCAGGGTGGTGGCTACACCTTC. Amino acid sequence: CASTTVGQGGGYTF.

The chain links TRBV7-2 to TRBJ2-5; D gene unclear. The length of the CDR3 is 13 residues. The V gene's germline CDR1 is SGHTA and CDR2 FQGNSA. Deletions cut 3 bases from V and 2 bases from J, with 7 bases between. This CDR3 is CASSLDGQETQYF. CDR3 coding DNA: TGTGCCAGCAGCTTGGACGGGCAAGAGACCCAGTACTTC.

CDR3 DNA sequence: TGTGCCAGCAGTCCAGGGGTGACAGAGACCCAGTACTTC. Amino acids: CASSPGVTETQYF. The V and J genes are TRBV28 and TRBJ2-5, with TRBD1 as a possible D gene (6 bases). The CDR3 extends over 13 amino acids. The germline V gene has CDR1 MDHEN and CDR2 SYDVKM. V was trimmed by 5 bases and J by 4 bases, leaving 11 bases between them.

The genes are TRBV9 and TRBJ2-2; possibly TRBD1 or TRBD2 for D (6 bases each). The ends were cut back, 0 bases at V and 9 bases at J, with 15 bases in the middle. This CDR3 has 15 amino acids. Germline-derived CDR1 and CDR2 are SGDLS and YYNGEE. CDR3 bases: TGTGCCAGCAGCGTAGCGGGGGCCCTCTCTCGGGAGCTGTTTTTT. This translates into CASSVAGALSRELFF. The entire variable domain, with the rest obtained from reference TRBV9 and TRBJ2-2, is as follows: DSGVTQTPKHLITATGQRVTLRCSPRSGDLSVYWYQQSLDQGLQFLIQYYNGEERAKGNILERFSAQQFPDLHSELNLSSLELGDSALYFCASSVAGALSRELFFGEGSRLTVL.

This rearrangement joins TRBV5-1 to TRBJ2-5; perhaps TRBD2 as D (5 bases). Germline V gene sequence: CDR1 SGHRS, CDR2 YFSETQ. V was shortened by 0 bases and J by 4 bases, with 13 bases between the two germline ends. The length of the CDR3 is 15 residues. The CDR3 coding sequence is TGCGCCAGCAGCTTGGTCGGGGAAAGGGTAGAGACCCAGTACTTC. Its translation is CASSLVGERVETQYF.